This TCR beta chain was identified in a study of T cell repertoires in cytomegalovirus infection. Of note for this clonotype: Its antigen is unknown.

From the reads, TCRdb called clonotypes with MiXCR, one entry per CDR3 protein. This repertoire shows about 130,000 distinct CDR3 sequences, approximately 24% found once; its top ten account for 34%. The study's findings and limits: Dominating the ex vivo response were TCR beta clonotypes that were CMV-specific and HLA-C-restricted.

With 0 bases clipped from V and 1 base from J, the junction kept 9 bases outside the gene matches. This CDR3 comprises 16 residues. Germline lookup yields CDR1 DFQATT and CDR2 SNEGSKA (reference sequence). The chain uses TRBV20-1 and TRBJ2-7; the match to TRBD2 covers 7 bases. The clonotype comes from a human donor in good health (CMV status not recorded). Some clones in this sample may be carry-over from other donors' samples. The sample comprised PBMCs, sequenced either directly or after in vitro stimulation (not recorded which). The chain's CDR3 is CSAREYGRPRSYEQYF. CDR3 nucleotide sequence: TGCAGTGCTAGAGAATACGGGAGGCCAAGGTCCTACGAGCAGTACTTC.